The 6 T cell receptor beta chains listed next were all sequenced from one sample in a study of CD8 T cells in ankylosing spondylitis. TCRdb reprocessed the 5' RACE reads with MiXCR, giving one entry per CDR3 protein. This table holds roughly 250,000 distinct CDR3 sequences, 8.6% found once. The sequencing sample was made of blood, either unsorted or a sorted T cell fraction (not recorded which). These receptors were obtained from a male donor with ankylosing spondylitis or in good health (not recorded which).

This clonotype showed up just a few times. The chain is built from TRBV6-2 or TRBV6-3 and TRBJ2-2; D is perhaps TRBD2 (6 bases). V was shortened by 6 bases and J by 2 bases, with 22 bases between the two germline ends. The CDR3 covers 18 residues. From germline, CDR1 is MNHEY and CDR2 SVGEGT. CDR3 DNA sequence: TGTGCCAGCAGCCCACACCGGGACTTGCGTTCCAACACCGGGGAGCTGTTTTTT. As protein: CASSPHRDLRSNTGELFF.

The chain combines TRBV25-1 with TRBJ1-1; D is perhaps TRBD1 (5 bases). Between the trimmed V and J ends, which lost 9 bases and 4 bases, there was a span of 18 bases. Germline-derived CDR1 and CDR2 are MGHDK and SYGVNS. The CDR3 loop spans 14 amino acids. This chain's CDR3 is CASQVAGLGTEAFF. For the CDR3, the DNA is TGTGCCAGTCAAGTTGCAGGGCTGGGCACTGAAGCTTTCTTT.

At least ten counts were recorded for this clonotype. The rearrangement links TRBV6-5 to TRBJ2-1; D might be TRBD2 (7 bases). This CDR3 is 16 amino acids long. V lost 0 bases and J lost 6, with 15 bases in between. CDR1 and CDR2 from the germline V gene are MNHEY and SVGAGI. CDR3 sequence reads: CASSYSGGPVGNEQFF. The CDR3 DNA reads TGTGCCAGCAGTTACTCGGGGGGGCCCGTTGGCAATGAGCAGTTCTTC.

This clonotype was counted many times. This chain uses TRBV5-1 with TRBJ2-1, with 11 nucleotides matching TRBD2. With V trimmed by 2 bases and J by 9 bases, 10 bases remained unmatched. The CDR3 has 16 residues. Germline V gene data show CDR1 as SGHRS and CDR2 as YFSETQ. The CDR3 loop reads CASSFRGGLAGSEQFF. The CDR3 DNA sequence: TGCGCCAGCAGCTTTCGGGGAGGACTAGCGGGTTCTGAGCAGTTCTTC.

The sample holds many counts of this clonotype. The chain uses TRBV10-3 and TRBJ2-3; D gene ambiguous. Trimming took off 2 bases at V and 6 bases at J, with 12 bases between the two ends. In germline, CDR1 is ENHRY, CDR2 SYGVKD. CDR3 size: 14 residues. The DNA of the CDR3 is TGTGCCATCAGTGAGGGCCCTAGAGGCGATACGCAGTATTTT. Its translation is CAISEGPRGDTQYF.

This clonotype was found many times. As DNA, the CDR3 is TGTGCCAGCAGATACGGGGGAGCCAAAAACATTCAGTACTTC. Translating gives CASRYGGAKNIQYF. The genes are TRBV7-2 and TRBJ2-4; the D gene is possibly TRBD2 (6 bases). This CDR3 is built from 14 residues. V was cut by 6 bases and J by 0 bases, with 9 bases left in between. Germline CDR1 and CDR2: SGHTA and FQGNSA.